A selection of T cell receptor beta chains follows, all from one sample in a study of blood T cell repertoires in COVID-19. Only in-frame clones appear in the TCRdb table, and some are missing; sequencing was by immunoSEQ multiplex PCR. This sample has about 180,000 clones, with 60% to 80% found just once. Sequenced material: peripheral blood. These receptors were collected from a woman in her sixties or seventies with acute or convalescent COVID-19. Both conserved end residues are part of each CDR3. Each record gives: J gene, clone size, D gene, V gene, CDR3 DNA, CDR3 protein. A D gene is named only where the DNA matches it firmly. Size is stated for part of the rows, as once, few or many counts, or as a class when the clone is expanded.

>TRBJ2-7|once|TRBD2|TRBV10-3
TGTGCCATCGGGGCTAGCGGATCTTCCTACGAGCAGTACTTC
CAIGASGSSYEQYF
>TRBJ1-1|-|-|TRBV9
TGTGCCAGCAGCGTAGAGGGCAGGGTCCCTTTCTTT
CASSVEGRVPFF
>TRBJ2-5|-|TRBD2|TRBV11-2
TGTGCCAGCAGCTTTGCGGGAGGGTTCAAAGAGACCCAGTACTTC
CASSFAGGFKETQYF
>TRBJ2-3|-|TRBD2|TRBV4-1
TGCGCCAGCAGCCAAGGACCCGGGAGGGCCGGGGGGACAGATACGCAGTATTTT
CASSQGPGRAGGTDTQYF
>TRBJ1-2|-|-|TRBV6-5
TGTGCCAGCAGGACAGATCACTATGGCTACACCTTC
CASRTDHYGYTF
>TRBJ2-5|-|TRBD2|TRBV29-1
TGCAGCGCTGTGCCGTTGGGGGGGGAGACCCAGTACTTC
CSAVPLGGETQYF
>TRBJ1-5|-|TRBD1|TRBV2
TGTGCCAGCAGTAAACACAGGGGAGGTCAGCCCCAGCATTTT
CASSKHRGGQPQHF
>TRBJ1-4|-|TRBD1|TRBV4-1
TGCGCCAGCAGCCAAGACGGGGGACAGCTTTTT
CASSQDGGQLF
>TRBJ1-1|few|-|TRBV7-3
TGTGCCAGCAGCTCCATAGGGGGGAACACTGAAGCTTTCTTT
CASSSIGGNTEAFF
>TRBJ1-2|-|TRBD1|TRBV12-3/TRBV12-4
TGTGCCAGCACCGGACAGGGGTGGTATGGCTACACCTTC
CASTGQGWYGYTF
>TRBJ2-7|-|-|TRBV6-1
TGTGCCAGCAGTGAAATTCGGTCCGAGCAGTACTTC
CASSEIRSEQYF
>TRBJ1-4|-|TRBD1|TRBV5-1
TGCGCCAGCAGGGGGGTAGGCGACAGGGCAGATGAAAAACTGTTTTTT
CASRGVGDRADEKLFF
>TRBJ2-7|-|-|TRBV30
TGTGCCTGGACCGAGGGGGGGGCCCCGAACTACGAGCAGTACTTC
CAWTEGGAPNYEQYF